Many counts were recorded for the clone carrying this T cell receptor (beta chain). Its antigen is still unknown. Germline CDR1 MDHEN, CDR2 SYDVKM. This CDR3 has 16 amino acids. V shed 2 bases and J 2 bases; nucleotides not matched to a gene: 4. This entry is derived from a study of T cell repertoires in cytomegalovirus infection. Study-level information: TCR beta signatures that were public indicated CMV infection and matching HLA type. The study, taken as a whole, reports: The ex vivo response was dominated by HLA-C-restricted CMV-specific TCR beta clonotypes. Pooled public TCR beta family frequency picked out CMV carriers with the relevant HLA.

TCRdb ran MiXCR on the reads and lists one entry per CDR3 protein. The sample lists around 300,000 distinct CDR3 sequences, roughly 9.5% seen once, with roughly 4% in the top ten. The chain is built from TRBV28 and TRBJ1-3, with TRBD1 matching 9 bases. The sample consisted of PBMCs. This receptor was obtained from a human donor in good health (CMV status not recorded). Some clones in this sample may be carry-over from other donors' samples. The CDR3 reads CASSLGTGPAGNTIYF. The CDR3, as DNA: TGTGCCAGCAGTTTAGGGACAGGGCCCGCTGGAAACACCATATATTTT.